What follows is one T cell receptor (beta chain) and its context. These data originate in a study of blood T cell repertoires in COVID-19. About the research overall: There were acute and convalescent COVID-19 samples, and they came from the United States, Italy and Spain. The cDNA or gDNA used as material had been derived from T cells, B-cell-depleted T cells, or PBMCs.

Seattle researchers signed up patients amid active infection and tracked them longitudinally. This CDR3 region has 12 residues. The germline gives CDR1 KGHDR, CDR2 SFDVKD. With 3 bases removed from V and 6 bases from J, the gap between germline ends came to 5 bases. How the authors handled the data: Counts of nucleated cells, estimated from reference gene primer amplification, were obtained. The repertoire was sequenced with immunoSEQ multiplex PCR; TCRdb's copy has only in-frame clones and lacks some. That table gives V, J and clone size, and the DNA gave D and trimming. The sample has a few hundred thousand clones; more than 85% are singletons.

Sequencing input: peripheral blood. The rearrangement links TRBV24-1 to TRBJ2-1, with D unclear. The TCR comes from a person aged 18-29 years with COVID-19, enrolled during active disease. CDR3 coding DNA: TGTGCCACCAGTGATATCATCAATGAGCAGTTCTTC. Protein sequence: CATSDIINEQFF.